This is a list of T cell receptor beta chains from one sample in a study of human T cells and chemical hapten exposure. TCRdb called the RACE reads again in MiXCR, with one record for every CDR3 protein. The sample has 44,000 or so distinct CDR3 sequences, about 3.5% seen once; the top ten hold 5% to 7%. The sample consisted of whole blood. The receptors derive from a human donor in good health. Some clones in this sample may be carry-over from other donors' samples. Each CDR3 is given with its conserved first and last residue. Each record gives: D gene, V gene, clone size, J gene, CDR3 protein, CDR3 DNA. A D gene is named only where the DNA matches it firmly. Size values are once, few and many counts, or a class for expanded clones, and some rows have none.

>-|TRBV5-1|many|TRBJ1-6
CASSSQQGGSPLHF
TGCGCCAGCAGCTCGCAACAGGGAGGATCACCCCTCCACTTT
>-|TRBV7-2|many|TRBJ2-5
CASSPRARETQYF
TGTGCCAGCAGCCCCAGGGCCCGGGAGACCCAGTACTTC
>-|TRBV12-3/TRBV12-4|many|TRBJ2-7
CASSLVGAYEQYF
TGTGCCAGCAGTTTAGTAGGTGCCTACGAGCAGTACTTC
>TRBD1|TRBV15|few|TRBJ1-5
CATSRDGDSYSNQPQHF
TGTGCCACCAGCAGAGACGGGGACAGCTACAGCAATCAGCCCCAGCATTTT
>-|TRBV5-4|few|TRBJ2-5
CASSWGLQETQYF
TGTGCCAGCAGCTGGGGACTCCAAGAGACCCAGTACTTC
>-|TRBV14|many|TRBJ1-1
CASSHPGLNTEAFF
TGTGCCAGCAGCCATCCGGGGCTGAACACTGAAGCTTTCTTT
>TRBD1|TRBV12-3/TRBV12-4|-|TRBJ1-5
CASSIGQGVGQPQHF
TGTGCCAGCAGCATTGGACAGGGGGTTGGTCAGCCCCAGCATTTT
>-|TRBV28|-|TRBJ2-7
CASAVSYEQYF
TGTGCCAGCGCCGTCTCCTACGAGCAGTACTTC
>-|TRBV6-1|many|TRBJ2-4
CASSKNIQYF
TGTGCCAGCAGTAAAAACATTCAGTACTTC
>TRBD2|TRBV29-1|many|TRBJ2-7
CSAAGGAKVYEQYF
TGCAGCGCAGCCGGGGGGGCGAAAGTCTACGAGCAGTACTTC
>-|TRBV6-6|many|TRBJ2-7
CASSPSHPYEQYF
TGTGCCAGCAGTCCCTCACACCCCTACGAGCAGTACTTC
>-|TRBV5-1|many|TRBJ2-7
CASSFRASSYEQYF
TGCGCCAGCAGCTTCCGGGCTTCCTCCTACGAGCAGTACTTC
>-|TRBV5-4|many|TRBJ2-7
CASSPGRILAYEQYF
TGTGCCAGCAGCCCAGGACGGATCTTGGCCTACGAGCAGTACTTC
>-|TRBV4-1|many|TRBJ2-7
CASSHQLSFQYEQYF
TGCGCCAGCAGCCATCAGCTGTCCTTCCAGTACGAGCAGTACTTC
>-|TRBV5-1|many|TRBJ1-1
CASSLLYSNTEAFF
TGCGCCAGCAGCTTGTTATACTCGAACACTGAAGCTTTCTTT
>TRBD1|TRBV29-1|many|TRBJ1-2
CSVGGTGRGYTF
TGCAGCGTTGGAGGGACAGGACGGGGCTACACCTTC
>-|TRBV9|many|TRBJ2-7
CASSEQPASDEQYF
TGTGCCAGCAGCGAACAGCCGGCCAGTGACGAGCAGTACTTC
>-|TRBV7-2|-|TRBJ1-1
CASSLAPGANTEAFF
TGTGCCAGCAGCTTAGCGCCGGGAGCGAACACTGAAGCTTTCTTT
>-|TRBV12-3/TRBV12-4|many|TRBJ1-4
CASSFGSGSNEKLFF
TGTGCCAGCAGTTTCGGGAGCGGCTCTAATGAAAAACTGTTTTTT
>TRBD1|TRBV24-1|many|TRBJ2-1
CATSDLKGAIDNEQFF
TGTGCCACCAGTGATTTGAAGGGGGCGATTGACAATGAGCAGTTCTTC
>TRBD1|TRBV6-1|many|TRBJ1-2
CASSEAGQRYGYTF
TGTGCCAGCAGTGAAGCGGGACAGAGATATGGCTACACCTTC
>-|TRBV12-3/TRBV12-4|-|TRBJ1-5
CASSFRSNQSQHF
TGTGCCAGCAGTTTTAGGAGTAATCAGTCCCAGCATTTT
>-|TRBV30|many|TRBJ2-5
CAWSVIETQYF
TGTGCCTGGAGTGTAATAGAGACCCAGTACTTC
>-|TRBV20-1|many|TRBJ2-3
CSARGTRGTDTQYF
TGCAGTGCTAGAGGGACTCGAGGAACAGATACGCAGTATTTT
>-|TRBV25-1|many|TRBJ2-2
CASSRQFPNTGELFF
TGTGCCAGCAGTCGTCAGTTCCCGAACACCGGGGAGCTGTTTTTT
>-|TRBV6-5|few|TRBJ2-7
CASARSSRNGEQYF
TGTGCCAGCGCCCGGTCTAGCCGAAATGGCGAGCAGTACTTC
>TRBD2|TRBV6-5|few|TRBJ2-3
CASSYDSAGVFPSTDTQYF
TGTGCCAGCAGTTATGACTCTGCGGGAGTCTTTCCTAGCACAGATACGCAGTATTTT
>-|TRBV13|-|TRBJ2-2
CASAGGSYTGELFF
TGTGCCAGTGCAGGGGGGAGTTACACCGGGGAGCTGTTTTTT
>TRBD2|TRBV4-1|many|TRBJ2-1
CASSQDRLGAGGNEQFF
TGCGCCAGCAGCCAAGATCGGCTCGGAGCGGGAGGAAATGAGCAGTTCTTC
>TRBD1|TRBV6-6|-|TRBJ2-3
CASSYPAGGVSTDTQYF
TGTGCCAGCAGTTACCCGGCAGGGGGCGTTAGCACAGATACGCAGTATTTT
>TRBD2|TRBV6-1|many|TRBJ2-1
CASQTLAGGPRVYNEQFF
TGTGCCAGCCAAACGCTAGCGGGAGGGCCTAGGGTTTACAATGAGCAGTTCTTC
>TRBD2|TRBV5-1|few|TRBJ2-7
CASSSDGTSFSEQYF
TGCGCCAGCAGCTCGGACGGGACTAGCTTCTCCGAGCAGTACTTC
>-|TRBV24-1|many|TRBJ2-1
CATSHLVAGLYNEQFF
TGTGCCACCAGCCATTTGGTGGCAGGACTTTACAATGAGCAGTTCTTC
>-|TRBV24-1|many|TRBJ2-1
CATERDPGNEQFF
TGTGCCACCGAGAGGGACCCAGGGAATGAGCAGTTCTTC
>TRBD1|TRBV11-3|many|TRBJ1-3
CASSSQGVSGNTIYF
TGTGCCAGCAGCTCACAGGGGGTCTCTGGAAACACCATATATTTT
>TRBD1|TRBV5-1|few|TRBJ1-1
CASSLVPGQGSNTEAFF
TGCGCCAGCAGCTTGGTCCCGGGACAGGGCTCGAACACTGAAGCTTTCTTT
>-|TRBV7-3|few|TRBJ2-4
CASSLSGAKNIQYF
TGTGCCAGCAGCTTGTCAGGGGCCAAAAACATTCAGTACTTC
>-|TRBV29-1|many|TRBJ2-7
CSVARQDPIYEQYF
TGCAGCGTTGCTCGGCAGGATCCGATCTACGAGCAGTACTTC
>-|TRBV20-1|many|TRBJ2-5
CSARGQIGNGETQYF
TGCAGTGCTAGAGGCCAGATCGGTAACGGAGAGACCCAGTACTTC
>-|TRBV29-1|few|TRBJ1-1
CSAQGSPIMNTEAFF
TGCAGCGCCCAGGGGAGCCCCATTATGAACACTGAAGCTTTCTTT
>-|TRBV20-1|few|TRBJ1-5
CSARWGNSNQPQHF
TGCAGTGCTAGGTGGGGGAATAGCAATCAGCCCCAGCATTTT
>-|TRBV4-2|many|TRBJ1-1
CASSQETRALSEAFF
TGTGCCAGCAGCCAAGAAACCAGGGCGCTCTCTGAAGCTTTCTTT
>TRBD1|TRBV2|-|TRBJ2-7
CASMVRGRKEQYF
TGTGCCAGCATGGTTAGGGGGCGGAAGGAGCAGTACTTC
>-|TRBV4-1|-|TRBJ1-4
CASSQSYRAPNEKLFF
TGCGCCAGCAGCCAAAGTTACCGGGCCCCTAATGAAAAACTGTTTTTT
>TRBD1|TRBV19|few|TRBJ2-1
CASGDRGWDEQFF
TGTGCCAGCGGGGACAGGGGATGGGATGAGCAGTTCTTC
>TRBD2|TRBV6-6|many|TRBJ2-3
CASSYLGLAADTQYF
TGTGCCAGCAGTTACTTAGGACTAGCGGCAGATACGCAGTATTTT
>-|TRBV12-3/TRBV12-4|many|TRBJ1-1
CASSPLYRPDPDMNTEAFF
TGTGCCAGCAGTCCCCTTTATAGACCCGACCCGGACATGAACACTGAAGCTTTCTTT
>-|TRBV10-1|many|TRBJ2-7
CASSEWTELTYEQYF
TGCGCCAGCAGTGAATGGACAGAACTTACCTACGAGCAGTACTTC
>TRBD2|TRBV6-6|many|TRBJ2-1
CASNLQLASDNEQFF
TGTGCCAGCAATCTTCAACTAGCGTCCGACAATGAGCAGTTCTTC
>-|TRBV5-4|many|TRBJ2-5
CASSRDYQETQYF
TGTGCCAGCAGTCGGGACTACCAAGAGACCCAGTACTTC
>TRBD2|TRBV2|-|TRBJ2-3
CAILTSDTQYF
TGTGCCATCCTGACTAGCGATACGCAGTATTTT
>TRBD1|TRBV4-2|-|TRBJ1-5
CASSQDGRGSNQPQHF
TGTGCCAGCAGCCAAGACGGCAGGGGGAGCAATCAGCCCCAGCATTTT
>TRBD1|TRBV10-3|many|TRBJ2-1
CAISSGTDLNEQFF
TGTGCCATCAGCTCCGGGACAGACCTCAATGAGCAGTTCTTC
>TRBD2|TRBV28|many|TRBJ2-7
CASSLTSGRAYEQYF
TGTGCCAGCAGTTTAACTAGCGGGAGGGCGTACGAGCAGTACTTC
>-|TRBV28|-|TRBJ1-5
CASSFLLREGNQPQHF
TGTGCCAGCAGTTTTCTTCTCAGGGAGGGCAATCAGCCCCAGCATTTT